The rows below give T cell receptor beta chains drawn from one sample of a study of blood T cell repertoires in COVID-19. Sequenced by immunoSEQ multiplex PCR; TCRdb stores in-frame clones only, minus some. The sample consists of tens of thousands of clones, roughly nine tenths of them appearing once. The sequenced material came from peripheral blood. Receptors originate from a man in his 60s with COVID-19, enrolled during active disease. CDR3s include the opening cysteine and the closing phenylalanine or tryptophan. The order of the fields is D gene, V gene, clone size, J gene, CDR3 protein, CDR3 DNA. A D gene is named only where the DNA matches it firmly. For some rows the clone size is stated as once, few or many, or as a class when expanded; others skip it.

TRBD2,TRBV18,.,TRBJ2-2,CASSPLRTSGDNTGELFF,TGTGCCAGCTCACCACTAAGGACTAGCGGGGATAACACCGGGGAGCTGTTTTTT
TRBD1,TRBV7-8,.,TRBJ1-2,CASSLRTGNGYTF,TGTGCCAGCAGCTTACGGACAGGAAATGGCTACACCTTC
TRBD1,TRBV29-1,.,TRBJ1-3,CSVPGGQGLFPGNTIYF,TGCAGCGTACCCGGCGGACAGGGCCTTTTCCCTGGAAACACCATATATTTT
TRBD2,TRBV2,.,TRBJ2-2,CASSKTSGSGELFF,TGTGCCAGCAGTAAGACTAGCGGGAGCGGGGAGCTGTTTTTT
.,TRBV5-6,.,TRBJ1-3,CASSAGSPDSGNTIYF,TGTGCCAGCAGCGCCGGGAGCCCTGACTCAGGAAACACCATATATTTT
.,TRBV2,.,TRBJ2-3,CASSERRGTDTQYF,TGTGCCAGCAGTGAGAGGAGGGGCACAGATACGCAGTATTTT
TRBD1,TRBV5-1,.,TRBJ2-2,CASSSGTGPTGELFF,TGCGCCAGCAGCTCGGGGACAGGCCCCACCGGGGAGCTGTTTTTT
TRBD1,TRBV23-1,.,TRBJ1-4,CASSQGQGNEKLFF,TGCGCCAGCAGTCAGGGACAGGGTAATGAAAAACTGTTTTTT
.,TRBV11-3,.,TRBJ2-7,CASSLVKGSAEQYF,TGTGCCAGCAGCTTAGTAAAGGGGTCCGCCGAGCAGTACTTC
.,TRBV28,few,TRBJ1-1,CASTWGQIMNTEAFF,TGTGCCAGCACCTGGGGGCAGATCATGAACACTGAAGCTTTCTTT
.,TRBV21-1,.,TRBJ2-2,CASSKAEPPNTGELFF,TGTGCCAGCAGCAAAGCGGAGCCCCCGAACACCGGGGAGCTGTTTTTT
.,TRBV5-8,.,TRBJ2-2,CASSSDGRTGELFF,TGTGCCAGCTCTAGCGATGGTCGAACCGGGGAGCTGTTTTTT
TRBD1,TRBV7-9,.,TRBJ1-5,CASSSTGVEPQHF,TGTGCCAGCAGCTCGACAGGGGTCGAGCCCCAGCATTTT
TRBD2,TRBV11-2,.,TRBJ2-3,CASSLSTSGITDTQYF,TGTGCCAGCAGCTTAAGTACTAGCGGGATCACAGATACGCAGTATTTT
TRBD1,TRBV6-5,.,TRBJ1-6,CASSYSLDRARGTLHF,TGTGCCAGCAGTTACTCACTTGACAGGGCCCGAGGGACCCTCCACTTT
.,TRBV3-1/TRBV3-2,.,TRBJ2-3,CASSQGQTPTDTQYF,TGTGCCAGCAGCCAAGGACAGACTCCCACAGATACGCAGTATTTT
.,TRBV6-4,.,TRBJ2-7,CASIPRGQYYEQYF,TGTGCCAGCATTCCCAGGGGACAATACTACGAGCAGTACTTC
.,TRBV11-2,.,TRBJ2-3,CASSFSDGGTQYF,TGTGCCAGCAGCTTCTCCGATGGGGGGACGCAGTATTTT
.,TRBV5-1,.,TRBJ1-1,CASSSGQLMNTEAFF,TGCGCCAGCAGCTCTGGACAGTTAATGAACACTGAAGCTTTCTTT
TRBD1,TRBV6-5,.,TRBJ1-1,CASRTGQGAPEAFF,TGTGCCAGCAGAACTGGACAGGGGGCACCTGAAGCTTTCTTT
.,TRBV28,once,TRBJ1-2,CASSSLGQGSPGGYTF,TGTGCCAGCAGTTCCCTTGGGCAGGGTAGTCCGGGCGGCTACACCTTC
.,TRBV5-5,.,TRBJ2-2,CASSLSRTATGELFF,TGTGCCAGCAGCTTGTCTAGAACTGCGACCGGGGAGCTGTTTTTT
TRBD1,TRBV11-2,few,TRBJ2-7,CASSPGQGMNEQYF,TGTGCCAGCAGCCCGGGACAGGGAATGAACGAGCAGTACTTC
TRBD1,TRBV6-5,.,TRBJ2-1,CASRPDGQAYNEQFF,TGTGCCAGCAGACCCGACGGACAGGCTTACAATGAGCAGTTCTTC
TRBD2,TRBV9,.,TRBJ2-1,CASSSPSSGQNANEQFF,TGTGCCAGCAGCAGTCCTTCTAGCGGCCAGAATGCCAATGAGCAGTTCTTC
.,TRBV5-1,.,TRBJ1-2,CASSLGEYGYTF,TGCGCCAGCAGCTTGGGGGAGTATGGCTACACCTTC
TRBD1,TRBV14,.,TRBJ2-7,CASSQATGGSYEQYF,TGTGCCAGCAGCCAAGCGACAGGGGGGTCCTACGAGCAGTACTTC
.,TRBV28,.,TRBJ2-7,CASSSQGGSYEQYF,TGTGCCAGCAGTTCGCAGGGGGGATCCTACGAGCAGTACTTC
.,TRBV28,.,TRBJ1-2,CASTLGQGYGYTF,TGTGCCAGCACCTTGGGGCAGGGCTATGGCTACACCTTC
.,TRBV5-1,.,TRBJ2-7,CASSLERAPYEQYF,TGCGCCAGCAGCTTGGAGCGGGCCCCCTACGAGCAGTACTTC
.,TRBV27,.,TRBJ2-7,CASSSRQAYNEQYF,TGTGCCAGCAGTTCCCGACAGGCCTACAACGAGCAGTACTTC
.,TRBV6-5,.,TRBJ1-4,CASSYSSGGKLFF,TGTGCCAGCAGTTACTCGTCGGGGGGAAAACTGTTTTTT
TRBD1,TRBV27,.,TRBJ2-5,CASSRRGRETQYF,TGTGCCAGCAGTCGCAGGGGGCGCGAGACCCAGTACTTC
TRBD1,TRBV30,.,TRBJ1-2,CAWSVGGGVGYTF,TGTGCCTGGAGTGTAGGAGGGGGCGTTGGCTACACCTTC
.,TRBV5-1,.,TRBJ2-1,CASSLARAGRYNEQFF,TGCGCCAGCAGCTTGGCTCGCGCGGGACGTTACAATGAGCAGTTCTTC
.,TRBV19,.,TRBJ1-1,CASSIRQAEGGEAFF,TGTGCCAGTAGTATACGACAGGCCGAGGGCGGTGAAGCTTTCTTT
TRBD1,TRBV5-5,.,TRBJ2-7,CASSLSGTGGAEQYF,TGTGCCAGCAGCTTGTCCGGGACAGGGGGTGCCGAGCAGTACTTC
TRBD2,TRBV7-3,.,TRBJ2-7,CASSPLPGTSYEQYF,TGTGCCAGCAGCCCCCTCCCCGGGACTAGCTACGAGCAGTACTTC
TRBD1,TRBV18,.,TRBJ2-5,CASSPPGQAGTQYF,TGTGCCAGCTCACCACCGGGACAGGCAGGGACCCAGTACTTC
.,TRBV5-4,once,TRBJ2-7,CASSARGSEAYEQYF,TGTGCCAGCAGCGCCAGGGGATCTGAGGCCTACGAGCAGTACTTC
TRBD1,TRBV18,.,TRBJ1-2,CASTSQGPRDYGYTF,TGTGCCAGCACCTCACAGGGGCCCCGTGACTATGGCTACACCTTC
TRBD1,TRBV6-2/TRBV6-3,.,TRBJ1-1,CASSPRGQGTEAFF,TGTGCCAGCAGCCCCCGAGGACAGGGCACTGAAGCTTTCTTT
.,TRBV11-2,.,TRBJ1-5,CASSLVQDQPQHF,TGTGCCAGCAGCTTAGTTCAGGATCAGCCCCAGCATTTT
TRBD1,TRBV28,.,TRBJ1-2,CASSSGQGTVSAGYTF,TGTGCCAGCAGTTCGGGACAGGGAACGGTTTCGGCTGGCTACACCTTC
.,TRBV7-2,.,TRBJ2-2,CASTPRLPGELFF,TGTGCCAGCACACCGCGGCTCCCCGGGGAGCTGTTTTTT
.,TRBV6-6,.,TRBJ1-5,CASRAQGSSNQPQHF,TGTGCCAGCAGAGCGCAGGGCTCTAGCAATCAGCCCCAGCATTTT
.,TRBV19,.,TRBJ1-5,CASRSGDIRSNQPQHF,TGTGCCAGTAGATCCGGGGACATACGTAGCAATCAGCCCCAGCATTTT
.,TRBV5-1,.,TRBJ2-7,CASRVPGGYEQYF,TGCGCCAGCAGGGTACCAGGAGGCTACGAGCAGTACTTC
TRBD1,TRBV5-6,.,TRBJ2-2,CASSRPGQDTGELFF,TGTGCCAGCAGCCGCCCGGGACAGGACACCGGGGAGCTGTTTTTT
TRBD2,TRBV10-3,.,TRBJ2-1,CASGLAGANEQFF,TGTGCCAGCGGACTAGCGGGAGCCAATGAGCAGTTCTTC
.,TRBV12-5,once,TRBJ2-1,CASGSDKNYNEQFF,TGTGCTAGTGGTTCGGACAAGAACTACAATGAGCAGTTCTTC
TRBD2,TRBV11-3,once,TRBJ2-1,CASSLLAGGLNNEQFF,TGTGCCAGCAGCTTACTAGCGGGAGGGCTCAACAATGAGCAGTTCTTC